These 26 T cell receptor beta chains were sequenced from one sample in a study of shared clonotypes between healthy human individuals. Naive CD8 cells were CD45RO-negative, positively selected for CCR7, excluding terminally differentiated effector memory CD45RA+ cells. TCRdb's copy holds only in-frame clones and misses some; the assay was immunoSEQ multiplex PCR. Here the sample spans fewer than 1 million clones, about 97% being singletons. The sample was naive CD8+ T cells sorted from blood. The receptors here all came from a young man in good health.

Only a few counts were recorded for this clone. Other nucleotide sequences from this sample produce the same CDR3. V is TRBV11-2 and J is TRBJ2-7; D gene unclear. V shed 1 base and J shed 1 base, with 8 bases lying between them. The CDR3 runs 14 residues. Germline-derived CDR1 and CDR2 are SGHAT and FQNNGV. CDR3 DNA: TGTGCCAGCAGCTTAGTAGGTGATTCCTACGAGCAGTACTTC. Amino acids: CASSLVGDSYEQYF.

CDR3 coding DNA: TGTGCCAGCAGCTTGGCCAGGGGGCTATTTCCGAACTATGGCTACACCTTC. This gives the protein CASSLARGLFPNYGYTF. The rearrangement uses TRBV5-6 and TRBJ1-2, with 8 bases lining up with TRBD1. The CDR3 length is 17 residues. CDR1 is SGHDT, CDR2 YYEEEE, per germline. The trim removed 0 bases at V and 2 bases at J, leaving 9 bases unmatched.

This clone is a singleton in its sample. The V call is TRBV2, the J call TRBJ2-3; TRBD2 aligns across 7 bases. J lost 2 bases, V lost 6 bases, and 8 bases had no gene match. The germline CDR1 and CDR2 sequences are SNHLY and FYNNEI. The CDR3 spans 15 residues. In nucleotides, the CDR3 is TGTGCCAGCAGGGAGGGTAGCGGGTACACAGATACGCAGTATTTT. It specifies CASREGSGYTDTQYF.

The chain employs TRBV9 and TRBJ2-7; D gene ambiguous. The V end was cut by 0 bases, the J end by 1 base, with 11 bases between. The germline CDR1 and CDR2 sequences are SGDLS and YYNGEE. This CDR3 spans 15 amino acids. In nucleotides, the CDR3 is TGTGCCAGCAGCGTAGATTCTGGTCTATCCTACGAGCAGTACTTC. This gives the protein CASSVDSGLSYEQYF.

The V call is TRBV29-1, the J call TRBJ2-1; D may correspond to TRBD1 or TRBD2 (5 bases each). The CDR3 covers 15 residues. V was pared by 7 bases and J by 8 bases, with 24 bases between. Per germline, CDR1 SQVTM and CDR2 ANQGSEA. The CDR3 nucleotides read TGCAGCGGGGACCAAGGACGAGGGTCCGTACATGAGCAGTTCTTC. Amino acid sequence: CSGDQGRGSVHEQFF.

This chain uses TRBV9 with TRBJ1-2; D is perhaps TRBD1 (5 bases). There are 13 residues in the CDR3. Germline values: CDR1 SGDLS, CDR2 YYNGEE. V was trimmed by 4 bases and J by 7 bases, leaving 14 bases between them. The DNA of the CDR3 is TGTGCCAGCAGCTCTGGTCAGGGACTTGGCTACACCTTC. This sequence encodes CASSSGQGLGYTF.

This sequence joins TRBV7-9 and TRBJ1-4; a weak D match, TRBD1 (5 bases). This CDR3 spans 15 amino acids. From germline, CDR1 is SEHNR and CDR2 FQNEAQ (reference sequence). Trimming removed 2 bases at V and 6 bases at J, with 13 bases between. DNA for the CDR3: TGTGCCAGCAGCTTATCCGGGACGTATGATGAAAAACTGTTTTTT. Protein product: CASSLSGTYDEKLFF.

The chain joins TRBV9 to TRBJ2-1, with no clear D. Germline-derived CDR1 and CDR2 are SGDLS and YYNGEE. V gave up 7 bases and J gave up 5 bases, with 16 bases separating them. The CDR3 runs 14 residues. In nucleotides, the CDR3 is TGTGCCAGCGCCGTTTTTTCTGCTGACAATGAGCAGTTCTTC. Its protein is CASAVFSADNEQFF.

This chain joins TRBV6-5 and TRBJ2-7; tentative D call: TRBD1 (6 bases). Trimming shortened V by 4 bases and J by 2 bases, and 9 bases separated the two germline ends. Germline CDR1 MNHEY, CDR2 SVGAGI. The CDR3 has 13 amino acids. This CDR3 reads CASSFDRTYEQYF. The CDR3 region has the DNA TGTGCCAGCAGTTTTGACAGGACCTACGAGCAGTACTTC.

This sequence joins TRBV19 and TRBJ2-1; weak D call: TRBD2 (6 bases). V shed 0 bases and J shed 4 bases, with 10 bases lying between them. CDR3 length: 15 amino acids. Germline V gene data show CDR1 as LNHDA and CDR2 as SQIVND (reference sequence). The CDR3 spells CASSIDAGTYNEQFF. CDR3 in DNA: TGTGCCAGTAGTATAGACGCAGGGACTTACAATGAGCAGTTCTTC.

The chain joins TRBV9 to TRBJ2-1, with a weak D call TRBD2 (6 bases). The CDR3 loop spans 16 amino acids. The germline V gene encodes CDR1 SGDLS and CDR2 YYNGEE. Trimming shortened V by 4 bases and J by 0 bases, and 14 bases separated the two germline ends. The CDR3 here is CASSPRDFDSYNEQFF. Here the CDR3 DNA reads TGTGCCAGCAGCCCGAGGGACTTCGACTCCTACAATGAGCAGTTCTTC.

This chain joins TRBV15 and TRBJ2-1; 8 bases are shared with TRBD2. The ends lost 4 bases at V and 7 bases at J; junction bases unmatched: 12. CDR1 is LNHNV and CDR2 is YYDKDF in the germline V gene (reference sequence). CDR3 length equals 16 residues. This CDR3 reads CATSKVGGRLVNEQFF. Here the CDR3 DNA reads TGTGCCACCAGCAAGGTTGGCGGGAGGCTTGTGAATGAGCAGTTCTTC. Complete variable domain (other parts from reference TRBV15 and TRBJ2-1): DAMVIQNPRYQVTQFGKPVTLSCSQTLNHNVMYWYQQKSSQAPKLLFHYYDKDFNNEADTPDNFQSRRPNTSFCFLDIRSPGLGDTAMYLCATSKVGGRLVNEQFFGPGTRLTVL.

As DNA, the CDR3 is TGTGCCAGCAGCTTATTGGGGAGGACCACCGGGGAGCTGTTTTTT. It specifies CASSLLGRTTGELFF. This chain connects TRBV7-9 to TRBJ2-2; D perhaps matches TRBD2 (6 bases). Germline CDR1 is SEHNR and CDR2 is FQNEAQ (reference sequence). The length of the CDR3 is 15 residues. Trimming left V 2 bases short and J 4 bases short, with 11 bases between.

The chain links TRBV27 to TRBJ2-7, with no clear D. V lost 7 bases and J 0 bases, leaving 13 bases between the germline ends. Per germline, CDR1 MNHEY and CDR2 SMNVEV (reference sequence). The CDR3 has 14 amino acids. CDR3 coding DNA: TGTGCCAGCAACCCGACACCAAGCTCCTACGAGCAGTACTTC. Encoded protein: CASNPTPSSYEQYF.

The CDR3 region has the DNA TGTGCCAGTAGTATGGGGGCTAGCGGGATCACCGGGGAGCTGTTTTTT. Translating it yields CASSMGASGITGELFF. The chain couples TRBV19 to TRBJ2-2; 9 bases are shared with TRBD2. The CDR3 sequence is 16 residues long. With V trimmed by 3 bases and J by 4 bases, 6 bases remained unmatched. CDR1 and CDR2 from the germline V gene are LNHDA and SQIVND (reference sequence).

The chain combines TRBV30 with TRBJ2-2, with 9 bases matching TRBD2. CDR1 and CDR2 (germline): GTSNPN, SVGIG (reference sequence). CDR3 length: 16 amino acids. Germline trimming cut 3 bases from V and 2 bases from J; bases unmatched to any gene: 7. The CDR3 region has the DNA TGTGCCTGGAGGAGGGAGACTAGCGGCAACACCGGGGAGCTGTTTTTT. This gives the protein CAWRRETSGNTGELFF.

As DNA, the CDR3 is TGTGCCGTCTCAACAGGGGGCTACGAGCAGTACTTC. This codes for CAVSTGGYEQYF. This chain links TRBV5-6 with TRBJ2-7, with TRBD1 matching over 8 bases. This CDR3 has 12 residues. The germline V gene encodes CDR1 SGHDT and CDR2 YYEEEE. With V trimmed by 10 bases and J by 3 bases, 6 bases remained unmatched. The variable domain in full, with the rest retrieved from reference TRBV5-6 and TRBJ2-7, is DAGVTQSPTHLIKTRGQQVTLRCSPKSGHDTVSWYQQALGQGPQFIFQYYEEEERQRGNFPDRFSGHQFPNYSSELNVNALLLGDSALYLCAVSTGGYEQYFGPGTRLTVT.

The rearrangement links TRBV27 to TRBJ1-1; D perhaps matches TRBD1 (6 bases). Germline CDR1 reads MNHEY; CDR2 reads SMNVEV (reference sequence). The CDR3 is made up of 15 amino acids. V lost 3 bases, J lost 3 bases, and 14 bases lay in between. The DNA of the CDR3 is TGTGCCAGCAGTTTTCGCGACAGGAGGTACACTGAAGCTTTCTTT. Translation gives CASSFRDRRYTEAFF.

The chain is built from TRBV28 and TRBJ2-1, with 15 bases aligning to TRBD2. Germline V gene data show CDR1 as MDHEN and CDR2 as SYDVKM. V was pared by 4 bases and J by 9 bases, with 4 bases of the junction left unmatched. The CDR3 is 15 residues long. In nucleotides, the CDR3 is TGTGCCAGCAGTTCCGGGACTAGCGGGAGGTTTGAGCAGTTCTTC. This gives the protein CASSSGTSGRFEQFF.

The chain combines TRBV13 with TRBJ1-4, with D unclear. Germline assignment: CDR1 PRHDT and CDR2 FYEKMQ (reference sequence). The CDR3 loop spans 19 amino acids. Trimming pared 4 bases from V and 0 bases from J, leaving 21 bases between. CDR3 in amino acids: CASSSTGMAPRATNEKLFF. As DNA, the CDR3 is TGTGCCAGCAGCTCTACGGGGATGGCCCCCCGGGCAACTAATGAAAAACTGTTTTTT.

The chain uses TRBV27 and TRBJ2-3; D could derive from TRBD1 or TRBD2 (5 bases each). The CDR3 runs to 16 residues. Trimming took off 5 bases at V and 3 bases at J, with 18 bases between the two ends. Germline CDR1 and CDR2: MNHEY and SMNVEV (reference sequence). In DNA, the CDR3 is TGTGCCAGCAGTCCAGGGACCTTACTCTCTACAGATACGCAGTATTTT. Protein product: CASSPGTLLSTDTQYF.

V usage is TRBV14 and J usage is TRBJ2-7, with 13 bases matching TRBD2. CDR1 is SGHDN and CDR2 is FVKESK in the germline V gene. The V and J ends lost 4 bases and 6 bases, in that order; junction bases with no gene match: 15. This CDR3 has 18 residues. The CDR3 nucleotides read TGTGCCAGCAGCCGTATCGGGACTAGCGGGACGCGGGAGGCCGAGCAGTACTTC. As protein: CASSRIGTSGTREAEQYF.

This chain uses TRBV5-1 with TRBJ2-4; 7 positions agree with TRBD1. Germline V gene lookup returns CDR1 SGHRS and CDR2 YFSETQ. The CDR3 totals 15 residues. J was trimmed by 8 bases and V by 4 bases; bases with no gene match: 12. Written as DNA, the CDR3 is TGCGCCAGCAGCGCTAGACAGGGAAGGAGTGACATTCAGTACTTC. Translated, it gives CASSARQGRSDIQYF.

The rearrangement joins TRBV7-9 to TRBJ2-5; 14 nucleotides agree with TRBD2. Germline CDR1 and CDR2: SEHNR and FQNEAQ (reference sequence). CDR3 size: 17 residues. With 11 bases clipped from V and 5 bases from J, the junction kept 16 bases outside the gene matches. The CDR3 loop is CASGGRTSGRPPETQYF. In nucleotides, the CDR3 is TGTGCCTCTGGGGGGCGGACTAGCGGGAGGCCCCCGGAGACCCAGTACTTC.

Comment on this clone: Other DNA sequences in the same sample also yield this CDR3. V usage is TRBV7-9 and J usage is TRBJ2-1; D remains unclear. Germline CDR1 reads SEHNR; CDR2 reads FQNEAQ (reference sequence). This CDR3 has 11 residues. Deletions cut 5 bases from V and 6 bases from J, with 5 bases between. Written as DNA, the CDR3 is TGTGCCAGCAGCCTATCCAATGAGCAGTTCTTC. Residues: CASSLSNEQFF.

This chain links TRBV28 with TRBJ2-5; D is perhaps TRBD1 or TRBD2 (5 bases each). The V gene lost 3 bases and the J gene lost 0 bases, with 17 bases spanning the gap. Germline values: CDR1 MDHEN, CDR2 SYDVKM. The CDR3 spans 17 residues. The CDR3 protein is CASSFIVGARDQETQYF. The CDR3, as DNA: TGTGCCAGCAGTTTTATCGTCGGGGCGAGGGACCAAGAGACCCAGTACTTC. The whole variable domain, filled in from reference TRBV28 and TRBJ2-5, reads DVKVTQSSRYLVKRTGEKVFLECVQDMDHENMFWYRQDPGLGLRLIYFSYDVKMKEKGDIPEGYSVSREKKERFSLILESASTNQTSMYLCASSFIVGARDQETQYFGPGTRLLVL.